One and the same sample provided the 10 T cell receptor beta chains below, sequenced in a study of T cell responses to AZD1222 COVID-19 vaccine. Profiling relied on immunoSEQ multiplex PCR, and the TCRdb table lists in-frame clones only, not all of them. The sample lists around 110,000 clones, about 92% occurring once. This specimen was peripheral blood, taken 28 days after the second AZD1222 dose. These receptors were collected from an adult who received the AZD1222 COVID-19 vaccine.

The chain is built from TRBV7-9 and TRBJ2-5; 10 bases line up with TRBD1. This CDR3 has 15 residues. V lost 5 bases and J lost 5; bases outside the gene matches: 8. Per germline, CDR1 SEHNR and CDR2 FQNEAQ (reference sequence). The CDR3 nucleotides are TGTGCCAGCAGCGCTTGGGACAGGGGCGCGGAGACCCAGTACTTC. This sequence encodes CASSAWDRGAETQYF.

This chain uses TRBV29-1 with TRBJ2-1; 9 nucleotides align to TRBD2. From germline, CDR1 is SQVTM and CDR2 ANQGSEA. Losses at the gene ends were 2 bases for V and 6 bases for J; bases not matched to a gene: 8. The length of the CDR3 is 15 residues. CDR3 sequence: CSVERRGRAGNEQFF. In DNA, the CDR3 is TGCAGCGTTGAAAGACGCGGGAGGGCCGGCAATGAGCAGTTCTTC.

CDR3 loop: CAISGVHQAYEQYF. The CDR3, as DNA: TGTGCCATCAGTGGGGTTCACCAGGCCTACGAGCAGTACTTC. The chain combines TRBV10-3 with TRBJ2-7; no clear D gene. The CDR3 spans 14 residues. The V end lost 4 bases, the J end lost 2 bases, and 12 bases lay between the germline ends. From germline, CDR1 is ENHRY and CDR2 SYGVKD.

This chain joins TRBV5-1 and TRBJ2-1, with 8 bases lining up with TRBD1. V shed 0 bases and J 3 bases; nucleotides not matched to a gene: 2. Germline CDR1 is SGHRS and CDR2 is YFSETQ. The CDR3 consists of 15 residues. The CDR3 DNA sequence: TGCGCCAGCAGCTTGGAAGGGACAGGCTACAATGAGCAGTTCTTC. Its translation is CASSLEGTGYNEQFF.

The rearrangement uses TRBV28 and TRBJ1-1, with unresolved D. Germline V gives CDR1 MDHEN, CDR2 SYDVKM. The CDR3 totals 13 residues. V was cut by 5 bases and J by 0 bases, with 7 bases left in between. The CDR3 DNA follows: TGTGCCAGCAGTCCCCAGGTGAACACTGAAGCTTTCTTT. Protein sequence: CASSPQVNTEAFF.

CDR3 coding DNA: TGTGCCAGCAGCGTGGGCCAGGGGCCTGGAAACACCATATATTTT. Its translation is CASSVGQGPGNTIYF. The chain joins TRBV9 to TRBJ1-3; a weak D match, TRBD1 (6 bases). CDR3 length: 15 amino acids. Germline V gene sequence: CDR1 SGDLS, CDR2 YYNGEE. The V and J ends lost 2 bases and 2 bases respectively, with 11 bases between them.

J is TRBJ2-7 and V is TRBV7-9, with unresolved D. This CDR3 spans 13 amino acids. CDR1 is SEHNR and CDR2 is FQNEAQ in the germline V gene (reference sequence). The V end was cut by 4 bases, the J end by 0 bases, with 7 bases between. CDR3: CASSSANSYEQYF. The CDR3 bases are TGTGCCAGCAGCTCGGCTAACTCCTACGAGCAGTACTTC.

The rearrangement links TRBV9 to TRBJ2-7; D gene uncertain. The V end lost 0 bases, the J end lost 3 bases, and 22 bases lay between the germline ends. The CDR3 spans 18 residues. The V gene's germline CDR1 is SGDLS and CDR2 YYNGEE. The chain's CDR3 is CASSVAGTGPRSYYEQYF. As DNA, the CDR3 is TGTGCCAGCAGCGTAGCCGGAACCGGGCCCAGGTCGTACTACGAGCAGTACTTC.

The chain is built from TRBV11-2 and TRBJ2-7; D perhaps matches TRBD1 (6 bases). In germline, CDR1 is SGHAT, CDR2 FQNNGV. The length of the CDR3 is 14 residues. The V end was cut by 0 bases, the J end by 6 bases, with 12 bases between. The CDR3 nucleotides read TGTGCCAGCAGCTTAGAACAGGGCATCATCGAGCAGTACTTC. This encodes CASSLEQGIIEQYF.

The chain uses TRBV6-5 and TRBJ2-1, with a tentative D call TRBD2 (6 bases). The CDR3 runs to 11 residues. The germline gives CDR1 MNHEY, CDR2 SVGAGI. The germline V and J ends were trimmed by 6 bases and 9 bases, with 9 bases remaining between them. The CDR3 region has the DNA TGTGCCAGCAGCCTCGGGGGTGAGCAGTTCTTC. Its protein is CASSLGGEQFF.